The 11 T cell receptor beta chains presented below share a single source sample, sequenced in a study of T cell responses to AZD1222 COVID-19 vaccine. Clones were sequenced by immunoSEQ multiplex PCR, and TCRdb holds only the in-frame ones, with some missing. The data show more than 150,000 clones, around 86% seen once. Sequencing used peripheral blood, obtained on day 0 of MenACWY control vaccination. All receptors derive from an adult in good health.

Only one count was recorded for this clone. The chain recombines TRBV2 with TRBJ1-5; 9 bases fit TRBD1. V shed 8 bases and J 7 bases; nucleotides not matched to a gene: 9. Germline CDR1 and CDR2: SNHLY and FYNNEI. The CDR3 consists of 14 residues. The DNA of the CDR3 is TGTGCCAGCCGGAGGGGACAGGGAGGACAGCCCCAGCATTTT. Amino acids: CASRRGQGGQPQHF.

This chain joins TRBV6-5 and TRBJ2-3; D remains unclear. Germline loops: CDR1 MNHEY, CDR2 SVGAGI. This CDR3 is 15 amino acids long. V lost 2 bases and J 4 bases, leaving 13 bases between the germline ends. The CDR3 coding sequence is TGTGCCAGCAGTTACGCTCTAGATAGGCCAGATACGCAGTATTTT. This gives the protein CASSYALDRPDTQYF.

The chain uses TRBV7-9 and TRBJ1-5; D unresolved. The CDR3 sequence is 15 residues long. The V end was cut by 1 base, the J end by 4 bases, with 11 bases between. Germline CDR1 SEHNR, CDR2 FQNEAQ (reference sequence). The CDR3 loop is CASSLGGSVNQPQHF. Here the CDR3 DNA reads TGTGCCAGCAGCTTAGGAGGGTCGGTTAATCAGCCCCAGCATTTT.

The V and J genes are TRBV6-1 and TRBJ2-5, with 8 bases lining up with TRBD1. The CDR3 runs to 14 residues. Germline-derived CDR1 and CDR2 are MNHNS and SASEGT. The junction had 2 bases not matched to a gene; V was cut back by 3 bases and J by 2 bases. The CDR3: CASSEDRAQETQYF. The CDR3 nucleotides are TGTGCCAGCAGTGAGGACAGGGCACAAGAGACCCAGTACTTC.

Comment on this clone: Sequence at one end of the junction differs from germline and may be a read error. The chain employs TRBV20-1 and TRBJ1-2; TRBD1 agrees at 8 bases. The CDR3 contains 11 residues. Germline V CDR1 and CDR2: DFQATT, SNEGSKA (reference sequence). The CDR3: CSAGAGDRSPF. The CDR3 bases are TGCAGTGCTGGAGCTGGGGACAGGTCCCCCTTC.

The rearrangement joins TRBV6-6 to TRBJ1-2; 9 bases fit TRBD1. The CDR3 is 14 residues long. V was clipped by 5 bases and J by 6 bases; unmatched bases: 7. Germline-derived CDR1 and CDR2 are MNHNY and SVGAGI (reference sequence). Here the CDR3 DNA reads TGTGCCAGCAGTCTTGGCGGACAGGGGAATGGCTACACCTTC. This gives the protein CASSLGGQGNGYTF.

The genes are TRBV14 and TRBJ2-2; 8 nucleotides match TRBD1. V shed 6 bases and J 5 bases; nucleotides not matched to a gene: 5. CDR1 SGHDN and CDR2 FVKESK come from the germline V gene. This CDR3 has 14 amino acids. CDR3 coding DNA: TGTGCCAGCAGGGACAGGGCCCTAACCGGGGAGCTGTTTTTT. Amino acids: CASRDRALTGELFF.

The gene calls are TRBV11-2 and TRBJ2-7; no clear D. Trimming stripped 5 bases from V and 0 bases from J, with 14 bases between. The CDR3 is 15 residues long. Germline values: CDR1 SGHAT, CDR2 FQNNGV. Written as DNA, the CDR3 is TGTGCCAGCAGCCAGGTAGACAAAGCCTCCTACGAGCAGTACTTC. Translated, it gives CASSQVDKASYEQYF.

This clone has only one observation. The J gene is TRBJ1-3, the V gene TRBV6-5; TRBD1 matches 9 bases. V dropped 6 bases and J dropped 8; count of bases not matched to a gene: 11. The CDR3 runs to 15 residues. Germline V gene data show CDR1 as MNHEY and CDR2 as SVGAGI. The CDR3 DNA is TGTGCCAGCAGCCTTGCCGGGACAGGGATAGACACCATATATTTT. It codes for CASSLAGTGIDTIYF.

This chain uses TRBV7-9 with TRBJ2-2, with TRBD1 matching 10 bases. V lost 5 bases and J lost 7; bases outside the gene matches: 10. This CDR3 has 16 amino acids. The germline V gene encodes CDR1 SEHNR and CDR2 FQNEAQ (reference sequence). This CDR3 is CASSPQTGGAHGELFF. CDR3 nucleotide sequence: TGTGCCAGCAGCCCTCAGACAGGGGGCGCGCACGGGGAGCTGTTTTTT.

The DNA of the CDR3 is TGTGCCAGCAGTTTGTATCCTAATGAAAAACTGTTTTTT. Its translation is CASSLYPNEKLFF. This chain connects TRBV12-3 or TRBV12-4 to TRBJ1-4; D remains unclear. This CDR3 contains 13 residues. The V end lost 3 bases, the J end lost 3 bases, and 5 bases lay between the germline ends.